Shown below are 8 T cell receptor beta chains from a single sample sequenced in a study of human T cells and chemical hapten exposure. Time point reported: patch test 2, 6 weeks after DPC sensitization. Treatment specified: therapeutic diphenylcyclopropenone sensitization with weekly scalp DPC. Using its own MiXCR run on the RACE reads, TCRdb lists one record per CDR3 protein. The sample has about 400,000 distinct CDR3 sequences, about 6.3% seen once. Sequences were derived from whole blood, sampled in connection with sensitization to the hapten diphenylcyclopropenone (DPC). The receptor source for this set is a woman aged 18-29 years with alopecia areata. Some clones in this sample may be carry-over from other donors' samples.

This clonotype was found a few times. The rearrangement joins TRBV5-1 to TRBJ1-1; D perhaps matches TRBD1 (6 bases). The length of the CDR3 is 14 residues. V shed 4 bases and J shed 2 bases, with 12 bases lying between them. The germline V gene has CDR1 SGHRS and CDR2 YFSETQ. Here the CDR3 DNA reads TGCGCCAGCAGCCAGCGACAGGATAACACTGAAGCTTTCTTT. Its protein is CASSQRQDNTEAFF.

This clonotype was seen a few times. This chain links TRBV3-1 with TRBJ2-1; TRBD2 matches at 11 bases. From germline, CDR1 is LGHDT and CDR2 YNNKEL (reference sequence). V was pared by 5 bases and J by 6 bases, with 6 bases of the junction left unmatched. The CDR3 extends over 15 amino acids. The CDR3 sequence: CASSTPSGGPNEQFF. The CDR3 coding sequence is TGTGCCAGCAGCACGCCTAGCGGGGGGCCCAATGAGCAGTTCTTC.

This clonotype was observed at least ten times. The rearrangement uses TRBV6-2 or TRBV6-3 and TRBJ2-1; 9 bases are shared with TRBD2. The V and J ends lost 4 bases and 4 bases, in that order; junction bases with no gene match: 5. The CDR3 runs 15 residues. Germline CDR1 and CDR2: MNHEY and SVGEGT. CDR3 sequence reads: CASSFLAGSYNEQFF. DNA for the CDR3: TGTGCCAGCAGTTTTCTAGCGGGGTCTTACAATGAGCAGTTCTTC.

In its sample, this clonotype was seen a few times. The CDR3 DNA sequence: TGTGCCATCAGTGGCAGACAGGGTGCGAGGACTGAAGCTTTCTTT. It specifies CAISGRQGARTEAFF. This chain joins TRBV10-3 and TRBJ1-1, with 7 nucleotides matching TRBD1. Per germline, CDR1 ENHRY and CDR2 SYGVKD. The CDR3 loop spans 15 amino acids. J was trimmed by 5 bases and V by 4 bases; bases with no gene match: 10.

This clonotype turned up a few times. The chain uses TRBV5-1 and TRBJ1-1; 7 bases are a match to TRBD1. The CDR3 loop spans 15 amino acids. Germline CDR1 reads SGHRS; CDR2 reads YFSETQ. V lost 4 bases, J lost 1 base, and 7 bases stayed unmatched. CDR3 amino acids: CASSPKQGTNTEAFF. In DNA form, the CDR3 reads TGCGCCAGCAGCCCGAAACAGGGGACGAACACTGAAGCTTTCTTT.

The genes are TRBV5-4 and TRBJ1-2; 8 bases are shared with TRBD1. With 2 bases clipped from V and 5 bases from J, the junction kept 8 bases outside the gene matches. CDR1 and CDR2 from the germline V gene are SGHNT and YYREEE (reference sequence). The CDR3 is made up of 15 amino acids. CDR3 loop: CASSFSTGESYGYTF. In DNA, the CDR3 is TGTGCCAGCAGCTTTTCGACAGGGGAGAGTTATGGCTACACCTTC. Together with reference TRBV5-4 and TRBJ1-2, the CDR3 gives the full variable domain: ETGVTQSPTHLIKTRGQQVTLRCSSQSGHNTVSWYQQALGQGPQFIFQYYREEENGRGNFPPRFSGLQFPNYSSELNVNALELDDSALYLCASSFSTGESYGYTFGSGTRLTVV.

This clonotype was picked up a small number of times. This chain connects TRBV5-4 to TRBJ1-2, with D maybe TRBD1 (6 bases). The CDR3 has 13 residues. The V and J ends lost 4 bases and 7 bases respectively, with 14 bases between them. Per germline, CDR1 SGHNT and CDR2 YYREEE (reference sequence). The CDR3 sequence is CASSGVGGRGYTF. CDR3 nucleotides: TGTGCCAGCAGCGGAGTGGGGGGCCGTGGCTACACCTTC.

This clonotype was recorded at least ten times. The V call is TRBV28, the J call TRBJ1-5; 7 bases are a match to TRBD1. This CDR3 is built from 17 residues. V trimming: 4 bases; J trimming: 6 bases; junction bases outside the gene matches: 15. Germline V gene data show CDR1 as MDHEN and CDR2 as SYDVKM. The CDR3 loop reads CASSSGDVTGVIQPQHF. The CDR3 DNA is TGTGCCAGCAGTTCGGGGGACGTAACAGGGGTCATTCAGCCCCAGCATTTT. Full variable domain (remainder filled in from reference TRBV28 and TRBJ1-5): DVKVTQSSRYLVKRTGEKVFLECVQDMDHENMFWYRQDPGLGLRLIYFSYDVKMKEKGDIPEGYSVSREKKERFSLILESASTNQTSMYLCASSSGDVTGVIQPQHFGDGTRLSIL.